Listed here are 8 T cell receptor beta chains from one sample, sequenced in a study of cytomegalovirus exposure and HLA in healthy donors. PCR involved 60 Vbeta and 13 Jbeta primers. Profiled with immunoSEQ multiplex PCR; TCRdb holds only in-frame clones, not every one. The table shows about 98,000 clones, with over 70% occurring only once. Sequenced: PBMCs. All receptors come from a man younger than 35 in good health and CMV-seropositive.

The chain employs TRBV5-6 and TRBJ2-1, with D uncertain. CDR1 is SGHDT and CDR2 is YYEEEE in the germline V gene. Trimming took off 0 bases at V and 3 bases at J, with 7 bases between the two ends. The CDR3 is 14 residues long. Written as DNA, the CDR3 is TGTGCCAGCAGCTTGGGACTGAACTACAATGAGCAGTTCTTC. This gives the protein CASSLGLNYNEQFF.

This clone was picked up a small number of times. The chain employs TRBV11-2 and TRBJ2-7, with D uncertain. The CDR3 is 13 amino acids. Germline CDR1 SGHAT, CDR2 FQNNGV. V was trimmed by 1 base and J by 5 bases, leaving 9 bases between them. CDR3 sequence: CASSLAIVHEQYF. CDR3 nucleotides: TGTGCCAGCAGCTTAGCCATAGTCCACGAGCAGTACTTC.

V and J are TRBV9 and TRBJ2-7; TRBD1 matches 7 bases. In germline, CDR1 is SGDLS, CDR2 YYNGEE. This CDR3 is built from 15 residues. The trim removed 2 bases at V and 3 bases at J, leaving 8 bases unmatched. CDR3 coding DNA: TGTGCCAGCAGCGTCCGGGACAGTCAGTACTACGAGCAGTACTTC. Its translation: CASSVRDSQYYEQYF.

The CDR3 region is CASSPTRGGWTEAFF. CDR3 DNA sequence: TGTGCCAGCAGTCCCACCCGGGGAGGGTGGACTGAAGCTTTCTTT. The V gene is TRBV27, the J gene TRBJ1-1; no reliable D call. The V end lost 5 bases, the J end lost 5 bases, and 18 bases lay between the germline ends. The CDR3 consists of 15 residues. The V gene's germline CDR1 is MNHEY and CDR2 SMNVEV (reference sequence).

V usage is TRBV14 and J usage is TRBJ1-1, with D maybe TRBD1 (5 bases). The V gene's germline CDR1 is SGHDN and CDR2 FVKESK. This CDR3 contains 16 residues. Trimming removed 3 bases from V and 7 bases from J, with 21 bases in between. The CDR3 nucleotides read TGTGCCAGCAGCCACAGAGGCCAGGGCCGAACAAATGAAGCTTTCTTT. Translating it yields CASSHRGQGRTNEAFF.

In its sample, this clone was seen a few times. The rearrangement links TRBV6-5 to TRBJ1-1, with no clear D. CDR1 MNHEY and CDR2 SVGAGI come from the germline V gene. The CDR3 is made up of 11 amino acids. V lost 2 bases and J 7 bases, leaving 5 bases between the germline ends. CDR3 DNA: TGTGCCAGCAGTTACAGGAGTGAAGCTTTCTTT. The encoded protein is CASSYRSEAFF.

V gene TRBV27 combines with J gene TRBJ2-5; 15 bases fit TRBD2. CDR3 size: 18 residues. The germline V gene has CDR1 MNHEY and CDR2 SMNVEV (reference sequence). With 5 bases clipped from V and 4 bases from J, the junction kept 11 bases outside the gene matches. The CDR3 spells CASSRGLAGGGKRETQYF. The CDR3 region has the DNA TGTGCCAGCAGTCGGGGACTAGCGGGGGGAGGGAAACGAGAGACCCAGTACTTC.

This sequence joins TRBV10-1 and TRBJ2-1; 9 bases are shared with TRBD1. Per the germline V gene, CDR1 is WNHNN and CDR2 is SYGVQD (reference sequence). The CDR3 contains 14 residues. The J segment lost 8 bases and the V segment lost 3 bases, leaving 5 bases of the junction unmatched. CDR3: CASSDPTGGHEQFF. CDR3 bases: TGCGCCAGCAGTGACCCTACAGGGGGCCATGAGCAGTTCTTC.